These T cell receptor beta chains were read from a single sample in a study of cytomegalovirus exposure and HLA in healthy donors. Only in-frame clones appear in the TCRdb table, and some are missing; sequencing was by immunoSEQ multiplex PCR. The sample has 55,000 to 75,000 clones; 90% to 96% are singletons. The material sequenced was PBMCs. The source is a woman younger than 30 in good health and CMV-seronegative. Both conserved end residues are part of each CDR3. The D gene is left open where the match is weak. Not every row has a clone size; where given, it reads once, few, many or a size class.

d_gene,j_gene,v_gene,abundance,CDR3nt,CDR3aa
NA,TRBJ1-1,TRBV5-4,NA,TGTGCCAGCAGCTTGGTCCCCCCCCTCACAGAGAACACTGAAGCTTTCTTT,CASSLVPPLTENTEAFF
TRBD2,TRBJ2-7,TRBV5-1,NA,TGCGCCAGCAGCCTCGGCGGGGGGGGGTACTACGAGCAGTACTTC,CASSLGGGGYYEQYF
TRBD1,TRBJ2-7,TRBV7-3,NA,TGTGCCAGCAGCCCAGGGGGTGCGCCTCAGTACGAGCAGTACTTC,CASSPGGAPQYEQYF
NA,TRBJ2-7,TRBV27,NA,TGTGCCAGCAGTTTCCAGGGGAAGGGGCTTGGAAAGTACTTC,CASSFQGKGLGKYF
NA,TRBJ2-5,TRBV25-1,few,TGTGCCAGCACCACCCTTCCAGGGGAGACCCAGTACTTC,CASTTLPGETQYF
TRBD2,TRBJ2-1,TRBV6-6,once,TGTGCCAGCAGTCCGACTAGCGGGAACTACAATGAGCAGTTCTTC,CASSPTSGNYNEQFF
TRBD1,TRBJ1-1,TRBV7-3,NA,TGTGCCAGCAGCGACAGGGGAACTGAAGCTTTCTTT,CASSDRGTEAFF
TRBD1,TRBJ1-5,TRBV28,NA,TGTGCCAGCAGTTTAGGGAACAGGGGGACAGGGAATCAGCCCCAGCATTTT,CASSLGNRGTGNQPQHF
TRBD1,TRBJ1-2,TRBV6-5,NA,TGTGCCAGCAGTTACTGGGGACAGGACTATGGCTACACCTTC,CASSYWGQDYGYTF
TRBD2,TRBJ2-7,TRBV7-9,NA,TGTGCCAGCAGCTTTTCCCTAGCGGGCTACGAGCAGTACTTC,CASSFSLAGYEQYF
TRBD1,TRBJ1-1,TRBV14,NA,TGTGCCAGCAGCCAAGGGTGGGACAGGAACACTGAAGCTTTCTTT,CASSQGWDRNTEAFF
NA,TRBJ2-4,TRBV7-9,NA,TGTGCCAGCAGCTTAGACAGGTTAGCCAAAAACATTCAGTACTTC,CASSLDRLAKNIQYF
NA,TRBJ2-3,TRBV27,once,TGTGCCAGCAGTTTATACTCGGGTGGGATTAGGGGTACGCAGTATTTT,CASSLYSGGIRGTQYF
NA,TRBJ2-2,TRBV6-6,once,TGTGCCAGCAGCCCTTCTGCCGGGGAGCTGTTTTTT,CASSPSAGELFF
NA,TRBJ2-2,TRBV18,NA,TGTGCCAGCTCCCCACCGGGGGCCCTCAACACCGGGGAGCTGTTTTTT,CASSPPGALNTGELFF
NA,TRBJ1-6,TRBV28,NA,TGTGCCAGCAGCCAAGACCCCGGGTCCCCTATCGGGCCCCTCCACTTT,CASSQDPGSPIGPLHF
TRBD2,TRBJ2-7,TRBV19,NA,TGTGCCAGTAGTAAGCCCCGCGCTGCGGGAGGAGGGTCCTACGAGCAGTACTTC,CASSKPRAAGGGSYEQYF
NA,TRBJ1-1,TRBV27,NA,TGTGCCAGCAGTTTTGGGGGGGGCGGCAACACTGAAGCTTTCTTT,CASSFGGGGNTEAFF
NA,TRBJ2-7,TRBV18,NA,TGTGCCAGCTCACCAAACCCACTAGCTGCATCCTACGAGCAGTACTTC,CASSPNPLAASYEQYF
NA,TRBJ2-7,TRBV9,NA,TGTGCCAGCAGCCCCCACGGTCAAGGAGCCTACGAGCAGTACTTC,CASSPHGQGAYEQYF
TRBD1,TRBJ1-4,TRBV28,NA,TGTGCCAGCAGAACCACAGGGGAAGGGGAAAAACTGTTTTTT,CASRTTGEGEKLFF
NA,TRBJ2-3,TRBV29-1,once,TGCACCGGGGGTACAGATACGCAGTATTTT,CTGGTDTQYF
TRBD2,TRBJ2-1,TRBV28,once,TGTGCCAGCAGTTTGGTAGCGGGAGACAATGAGCAGTTCTTC,CASSLVAGDNEQFF